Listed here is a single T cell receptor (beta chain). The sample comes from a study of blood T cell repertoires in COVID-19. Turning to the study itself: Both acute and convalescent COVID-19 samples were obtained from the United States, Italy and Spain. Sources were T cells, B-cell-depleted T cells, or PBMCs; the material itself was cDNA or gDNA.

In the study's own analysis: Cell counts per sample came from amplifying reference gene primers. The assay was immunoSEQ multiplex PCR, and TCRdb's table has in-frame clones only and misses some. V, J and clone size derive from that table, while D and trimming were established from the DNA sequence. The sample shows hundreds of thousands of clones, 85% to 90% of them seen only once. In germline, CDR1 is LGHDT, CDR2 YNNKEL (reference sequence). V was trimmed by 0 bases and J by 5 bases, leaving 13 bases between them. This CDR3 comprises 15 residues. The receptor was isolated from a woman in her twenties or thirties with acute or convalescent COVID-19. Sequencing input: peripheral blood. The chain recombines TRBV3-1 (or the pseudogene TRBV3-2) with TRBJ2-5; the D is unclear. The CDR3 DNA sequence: TGTGCCAGCAGCCAAGATTTTTCAGCGTCGGAGACCCAGTACTTC. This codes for CASSQDFSASETQYF.